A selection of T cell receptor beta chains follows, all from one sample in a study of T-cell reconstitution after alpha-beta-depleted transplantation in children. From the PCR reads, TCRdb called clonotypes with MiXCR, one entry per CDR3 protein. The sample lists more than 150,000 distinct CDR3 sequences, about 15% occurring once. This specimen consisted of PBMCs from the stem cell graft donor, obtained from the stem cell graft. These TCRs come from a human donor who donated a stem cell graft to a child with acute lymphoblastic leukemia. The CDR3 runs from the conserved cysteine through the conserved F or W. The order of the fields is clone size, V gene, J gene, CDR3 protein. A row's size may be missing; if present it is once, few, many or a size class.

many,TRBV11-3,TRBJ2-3,CASGLTGLDTQYF
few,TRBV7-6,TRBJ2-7,CASSLVFGGSSYEQYF
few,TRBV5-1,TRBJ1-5,CASSLRGQGANQPQHF
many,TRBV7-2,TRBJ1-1,CASSRGLGRSRTFF
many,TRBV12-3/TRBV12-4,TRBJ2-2,CASSLVSGGDTGELFF
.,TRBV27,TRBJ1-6,CASSRQGKTPLHF
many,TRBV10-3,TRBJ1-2,CAISGQKNHGYTF
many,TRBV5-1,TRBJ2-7,CASSLPGGHEQYF
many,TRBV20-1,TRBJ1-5,CSARGRSQGRQPQHF
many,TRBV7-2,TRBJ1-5,CASSHQYDQPQHF
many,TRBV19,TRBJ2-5,CASSILAEGSETQYF
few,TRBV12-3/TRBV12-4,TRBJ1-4,CASSFLTVGEKLFF
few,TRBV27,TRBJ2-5,CASALAGGPRKTQYF
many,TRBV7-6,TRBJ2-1,CASSLGGLAGAYEQFF
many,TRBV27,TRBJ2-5,CASSLRDRPGTQYF
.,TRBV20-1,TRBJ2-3,CSAGAGVAVTDTQYF
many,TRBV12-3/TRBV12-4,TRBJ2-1,CASSAKAGGRYNEQFF
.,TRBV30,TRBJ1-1,CAWKDPNTEAFF
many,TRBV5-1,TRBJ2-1,CASSLRTDRYNEQFF
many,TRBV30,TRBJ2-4,CAWSGQPGLNIQYF
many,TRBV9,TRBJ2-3,CASNLTGTGKDTQYF
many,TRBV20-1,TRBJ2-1,CSASETARTEFF
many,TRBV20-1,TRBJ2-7,CSATGTSGSYEQYF
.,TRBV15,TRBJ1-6,CATSFGQDNSPLHF
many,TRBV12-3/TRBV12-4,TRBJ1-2,CASSPNDRGQVYGYTF
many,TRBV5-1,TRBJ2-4,CASSLTAGAKNIQYF
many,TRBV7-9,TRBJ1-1,CASSFHDTANTEAFF
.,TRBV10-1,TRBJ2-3,CASSSSGYDTDTQYF
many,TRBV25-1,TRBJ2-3,CASSDAGVPEWNTQYF
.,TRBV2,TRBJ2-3,CASRQTGTVDKGTQYF
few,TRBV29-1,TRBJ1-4,CSVERGTGEKLFF
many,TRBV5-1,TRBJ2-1,CASSVGGDNEQFF
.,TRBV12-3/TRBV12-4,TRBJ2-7,CASRAAGEQYF
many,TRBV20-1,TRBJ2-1,CSGGPANEQFF
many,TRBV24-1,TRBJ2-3,CATSESLTDTQYF
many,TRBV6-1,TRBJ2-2,CASGGTANTGELFF
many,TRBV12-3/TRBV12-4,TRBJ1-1,CASRPGQGAYTEAFF
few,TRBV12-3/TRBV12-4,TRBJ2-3,CASSPRTSGNTDTQYF
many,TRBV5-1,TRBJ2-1,CASMRVNNEQFF
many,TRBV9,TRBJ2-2,CASSVGSPGELFF
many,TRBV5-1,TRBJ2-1,CASSLQRAGTYNEQFF
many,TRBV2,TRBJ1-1,CASGTDIYEAFF
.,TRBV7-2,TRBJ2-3,CASSISGFTDKQYF
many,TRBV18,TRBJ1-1,CASSQVPAVNAEAFF
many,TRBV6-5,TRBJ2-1,CASSSGTSGRNEQFF
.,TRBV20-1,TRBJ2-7,CNARREGWQGPYEQYF
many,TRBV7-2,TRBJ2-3,CASRLAGVADTQYF
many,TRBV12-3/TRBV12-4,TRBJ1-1,CASSRDDWTANTEAFF
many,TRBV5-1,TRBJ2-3,CASSLPGGDTQYF
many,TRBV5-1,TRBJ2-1,CASSSRTGSSYNEQFF
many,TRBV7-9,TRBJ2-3,CASSLELAGVRQYF